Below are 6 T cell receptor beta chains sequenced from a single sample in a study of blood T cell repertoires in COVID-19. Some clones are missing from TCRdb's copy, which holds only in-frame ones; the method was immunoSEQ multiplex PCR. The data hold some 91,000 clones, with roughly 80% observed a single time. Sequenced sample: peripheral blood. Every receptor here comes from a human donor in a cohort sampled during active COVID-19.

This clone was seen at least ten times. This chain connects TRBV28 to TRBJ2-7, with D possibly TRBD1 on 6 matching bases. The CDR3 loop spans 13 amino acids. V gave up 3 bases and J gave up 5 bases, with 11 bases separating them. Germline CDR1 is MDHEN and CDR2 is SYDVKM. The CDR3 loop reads CASSFAGAHEQYF. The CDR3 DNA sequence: TGTGCCAGCAGTTTTGCAGGGGCCCACGAGCAGTACTTC.

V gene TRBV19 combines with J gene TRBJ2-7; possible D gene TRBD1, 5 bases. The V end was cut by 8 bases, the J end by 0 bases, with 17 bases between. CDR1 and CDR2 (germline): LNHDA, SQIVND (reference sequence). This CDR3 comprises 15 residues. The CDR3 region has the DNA TGTGCCAGTGCACAAGGGGATTCTCCCTCCTACGAGCAGTACTTC. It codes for CASAQGDSPSYEQYF.

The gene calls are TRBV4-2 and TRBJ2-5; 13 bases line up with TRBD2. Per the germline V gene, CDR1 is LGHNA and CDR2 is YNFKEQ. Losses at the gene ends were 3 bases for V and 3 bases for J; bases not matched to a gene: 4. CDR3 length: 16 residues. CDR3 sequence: CASSHGTSGTEETQYF. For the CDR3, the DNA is TGTGCCAGCAGCCATGGGACTAGCGGGACTGAAGAGACCCAGTACTTC.

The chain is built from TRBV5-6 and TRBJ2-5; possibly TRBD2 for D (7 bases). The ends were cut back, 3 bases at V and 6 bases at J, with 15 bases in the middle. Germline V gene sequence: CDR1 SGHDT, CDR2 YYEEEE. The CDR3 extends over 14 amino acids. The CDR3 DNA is TGTGCCAGCAGCTCAGTAAGGGGGGGGAAGACCCAGTACTTC. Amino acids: CASSSVRGGKTQYF.

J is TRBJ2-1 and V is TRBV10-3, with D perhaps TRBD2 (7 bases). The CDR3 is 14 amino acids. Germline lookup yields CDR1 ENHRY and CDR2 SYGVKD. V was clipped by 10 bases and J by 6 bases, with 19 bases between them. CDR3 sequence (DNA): TGTGCCACCGGGGGGCGGGAGCTCCTCAATGAGCAGTTCTTC. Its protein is CATGGRELLNEQFF.

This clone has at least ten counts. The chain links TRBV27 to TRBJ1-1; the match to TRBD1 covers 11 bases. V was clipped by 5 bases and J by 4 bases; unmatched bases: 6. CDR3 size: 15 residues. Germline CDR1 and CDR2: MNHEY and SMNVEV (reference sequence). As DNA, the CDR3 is TGTGCCAGCAGTCTAACCGGGACAGGGGGCACTGAAGCTTTCTTT. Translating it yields CASSLTGTGGTEAFF.